What follows is one T cell receptor (beta chain) and its context. The data are from a study of blood T cell repertoires in COVID-19. Overall study: The samples span acute and convalescent COVID-19 from the United States, Italy and Spain. Nucleic acid was either cDNA or gDNA, and it came from T cells, B-cell-depleted T cells, or PBMCs.

Profiled with immunoSEQ multiplex PCR; TCRdb holds only in-frame clones, not every one. There are 250,000 to 300,000 clones in the sample; approximately 91% occur only once, and about 2.5% lies in the top ten. Enrollees, about 18 to 89 years old, lived in around 23 US areas. Cohort allocation depended upon clinical history that participants reported. The CDR3 consists of 16 residues. V lost 1 base and J 8 bases, leaving 17 bases between the germline ends. Germline V gives CDR1 KGHDR, CDR2 SFDVKD. Sequences were obtained from PBMCs or T cells enriched from blood (not recorded which). The chain couples TRBV24-1 to TRBJ2-1; tentatively, D is TRBD1 (7 bases). This TCR was recovered from a woman aged 35 to 49 with acute COVID-19. Here the CDR3 DNA reads TGTGCCACCAGTGATTTAGGGGGCCCGGGACTCGATGAGCAGTTCTTC. This gives the protein CATSDLGGPGLDEQFF.